Below are 21 T cell receptor beta chains sequenced from a single sample in a study of Graves' ophthalmopathy and Graves' hyperthyroidism (dated by TCRdb to the late 2010s). The reads were generated on an Illumina HiSeq 2000. For repertoire sequencing, the TCR beta CDR3 regions were amplified from RNA transcripts. HTBI primers and the Qiagen OneStep RT-PCR kit were used in a first-round RT-PCR, which was followed by a second-round multiplex PCR, size selection and purification. TCRdb reprocessing: public reads trimmed at Q25 with fastp, clones called with MiXCR, in-frame beta chains kept. Rows with one shared CDR3 protein collapse into an entry with the most common genes and DNA. This sample lists about 600,000 distinct CDR3 sequences; 39% were detected once. Together, the top ten hold around 4% of the sample. The sample comprised peripheral blood or thyroid tissue (not recorded which). Source of these receptors: an adult man with Graves' hyperthyroidism.

With respect to this clonotype: One junction end does not reproduce the germline sequence, and a read error may be involved. J is TRBJ1-5 and V is TRBV2, with 7 bases that match TRBD1. CDR3 length equals 14 residues. From germline, CDR1 is SNHLY and CDR2 FYNNEI. The DNA of the CDR3 is TGTGCCAGCAGTTCGGACAGGAGCAATCGGCCCCAGCATTTT. It specifies CASSSDRSNRPQHF.

This clonotype was counted between two and nine times. This chain connects TRBV6-5 to TRBJ1-5; D may be TRBD1 (5 bases). Germline V gene lookup returns CDR1 MNHEY and CDR2 SVGAGI. Between the trimmed V and J ends, which lost 0 bases and 7 bases, there was a span of 16 bases. The CDR3 consists of 16 residues. CDR3 protein: CASSYSSVQGEQPQHF. The CDR3 DNA sequence: TGTGCCAGCAGTTACTCGAGTGTCCAGGGAGAACAGCCCCAGCATTTT.

As to this clonotype: This may be a read error: a much more frequent sequence differs by one nucleotide. The chain recombines TRBV19 with TRBJ1-5; D may be TRBD1 (5 bases). Germline assignment: CDR1 LNHDA and CDR2 SQIVND (reference sequence). This CDR3 contains 17 residues. DNA for the CDR3: TGTGCCACTAGTATGGAAGGGACCGTCGGGGGCAATCAGCCCCAGCATTTT. Encoded protein: CATSMEGTVGGNQPQHF.

This clonotype was observed many times. The chain combines TRBV20-1 with TRBJ1-1, with D tentatively TRBD1 (6 bases). This CDR3 region has 15 residues. V shed 0 bases and J shed 1 base, with 12 bases lying between them. The germline CDR1 and CDR2 sequences are DFQATT and SNEGSKA (reference sequence). The CDR3 nucleotides are TGCAGTGCTAGAGATGGGGGCCGTAGGAACACTGAAGCTTTCTTT. This translates into CSARDGGRRNTEAFF.

The chain links TRBV29-1 to TRBJ1-4; no firm D call. This CDR3 comprises 12 residues. CDR1 and CDR2 (germline): SQVTM, ANQGSEA. V lost 4 bases, J lost 8 bases, and 11 bases lay in between. Written as DNA, the CDR3 is TGCAGCGTTGGAGGGTCGATGGAAAAACTGTTTTTT. It translates to CSVGGSMEKLFF.

This clonotype came up many times. The V and J genes are TRBV3-1 and TRBJ2-7, with D possibly matching TRBD2 (6 bases). V lost 2 bases and J lost 4, with 9 bases in between. Per germline, CDR1 LGHDT and CDR2 YNNKEL (reference sequence). The CDR3 covers 13 residues. This chain's CDR3 is CASSQRGTYEQYF. The CDR3, as DNA: TGTGCCAGCAGCCAACGCGGGACGTACGAGCAGTACTTC.

This clonotype came up many times. The chain is built from TRBV7-9 and TRBJ1-2, with 8 bases aligning to TRBD1. Germline trimming cut 5 bases from V and 4 bases from J; bases unmatched to any gene: 9. Germline V CDR1 and CDR2: SEHNR, FQNEAQ (reference sequence). CDR3 length: 15 residues. The CDR3: CASSDGQGSTYGYTF. In nucleotides, the CDR3 is TGTGCCAGCAGCGACGGACAGGGAAGCACCTATGGCTACACCTTC.

As regards this clonotype: An end of the junction differs from the germline gene, which may be a read error. The chain uses TRBV7-7 and TRBJ1-1, with D unresolved. Germline CDR1 reads SSHAT; CDR2 reads FNYEAQ (reference sequence). The CDR3 sequence is 13 residues long. CDR3 bases: TGTGCTAGCAGACCCGTTGTGCGGACTGAAGCTTTCTTT. Amino acids: CASRPVVRTEAFF.

The V and J genes are TRBV2 and TRBJ1-3; D call uncertain. The CDR3 covers 13 residues. V dropped 4 bases and J dropped 7 bases, with 11 bases sitting between them. Germline loops: CDR1 SNHLY, CDR2 FYNNEI. CDR3 DNA sequence: TGTGCCAGCAGTGGGGAGGGCAGGAACACCATATATTTT. Protein: CASSGEGRNTIYF. Full variable domain (rest looked up from reference TRBV2 and TRBJ1-3): EPEVTQTPSHQVTQMGQEVILRCVPISNHLYFYWYRQILGQKVEFLVSFYNNEISEKSEIFDDQFSVERPDGSNFTLKIRSTKLEDSAMYFCASSGEGRNTIYFGEGSWLTVV.

This clonotype was observed at least ten times. The chain links TRBV5-1 to TRBJ2-2; 9 bases align to TRBD1. V trimming: 4 bases; J trimming: 0 bases; junction bases outside the gene matches: 7. The CDR3 length is 17 residues. CDR1 SGHRS and CDR2 YFSETQ come from the germline V gene. CDR3 protein: CASSGTGGPTNTGELFF. CDR3 nucleotide sequence: TGCGCCAGCAGCGGTACAGGGGGCCCCACGAACACCGGGGAGCTGTTTTTT.

This clonotype has at least ten counts. The chain employs TRBV7-9 and TRBJ1-1; a possible D gene is TRBD1 (6 bases). In germline, CDR1 is SEHNR, CDR2 FQNEAQ (reference sequence). Trimming removed 3 bases at V and 3 bases at J, with 14 bases between. CDR3 length equals 15 residues. The chain's CDR3 is CASSLDGTLHTEAFF. CDR3 DNA: TGTGCCAGCAGCTTGGACGGGACACTTCACACTGAAGCTTTCTTT.

A note on this clonotype: A single base separates this from a much larger clone, so it may be a read error. This rearrangement joins TRBV11-2 to TRBJ2-6, with TRBD1 as a possible D gene (5 bases). CDR3 size: 17 residues. Germline V gene data show CDR1 as SGHAT and CDR2 as FQNNGV. Here the CDR3 reads CASSLARRNSGANVPTF. DNA of the CDR3: TGTGCCAGCAGCTTGGCCCGGCGGAACTCTGGGGCCAACGTCCCGACTTTC.

This clonotype occurred many times. The chain combines TRBV20-1 with TRBJ2-7; 12 nucleotides match TRBD2. The CDR3 is 13 amino acids. V trimming: 3 bases; J trimming: 6 bases; junction bases outside the gene matches: 3. The germline V gene encodes CDR1 DFQATT and CDR2 SNEGSKA (reference sequence). CDR3 in amino acids: CSARSSGRAEQYF. DNA for the CDR3: TGCAGTGCTAGGTCTAGCGGGAGGGCCGAGCAGTACTTC.

This clonotype was picked up a small number of times. The V gene is TRBV19, the J gene TRBJ2-2; D not certain. Germline V lookup: CDR1 LNHDA, CDR2 SQIVND (reference sequence). CDR3 length: 14 residues. Trimming removed 3 bases from V and 5 bases from J, with 10 bases in between. The CDR3 DNA reads TGTGCCAGTAGTATGGCTAGGGTAACCGGGGAGCTGTTTTTT. Amino acids: CASSMARVTGELFF.

This clonotype was observed many times. The rearrangement uses TRBV6-2 or TRBV6-3 and TRBJ1-2; D is unclear. Germline V gives CDR1 MNHEY, CDR2 SVGEGT. Trimming stripped 5 bases from V and 4 bases from J, with 11 bases between. This CDR3 has 13 residues. CDR3 residues: CASSRRFSYGYTF. The CDR3 DNA follows: TGTGCCAGCAGTAGACGGTTTTCCTATGGCTACACCTTC.

This clonotype was picked up many times. The V call is TRBV12-3 or TRBV12-4, the J call TRBJ1-5; D gene ambiguous. The CDR3 loop spans 16 amino acids. The V gene lost 3 bases and the J gene lost 0 bases, with 12 bases spanning the gap. CDR3 nucleotides: TGTGCCAGCAGTTTTATCAGGCAGACTAGCAATCAGCCCCAGCATTTT. This gives the protein CASSFIRQTSNQPQHF.

This clonotype occurred a few times. The chain combines TRBV3-1 with TRBJ2-7; D tentatively reads TRBD1 or TRBD2 (6 bases each). The germline V gene encodes CDR1 LGHDT and CDR2 YNNKEL (reference sequence). The CDR3 runs to 15 residues. Deletions cut 2 bases from V and 3 bases from J, with 14 bases between. The CDR3 DNA reads as TGTGCCAGCAGCCAAATCAGGGGAGGTATCTACGAGCAGTACTTC. As protein: CASSQIRGGIYEQYF.

This clonotype was picked up a small number of times. This sequence joins TRBV2 and TRBJ2-7, with unresolved D. The end of the DNA is better explained by TRBJ2-1, so the J call may be wrong. CDR1 is SNHLY and CDR2 is FYNNEI in the germline V gene. The CDR3 loop spans 13 amino acids. Here the CDR3 DNA reads TGTGCCAGCAGGTTTTATTCGGGCAATGAGCAGTTCTTC. This codes for CASRFYSGNEQFF.

In this sample, this clonotype turned up once. J is TRBJ1-5 and V is TRBV12-3 or TRBV12-4; no clear D. The CDR3 is made up of 15 amino acids. The ends were cut back, 5 bases at V and 0 bases at J, with 11 bases in the middle. CDR3 protein: CASSRAGVSNQPQHF. In nucleotides, the CDR3 is TGTGCCAGCAGTCGGGCCGGGGTTAGCAATCAGCCCCAGCATTTT.

This clonotype appeared many times. This rearrangement joins TRBV7-9 to TRBJ1-4; TRBD1 matches 7 bases. The CDR3 covers 14 residues. The V gene end was trimmed by 3 bases and the J gene end by 6 bases; junction bases not matched to a gene: 4. Germline V gene lookup returns CDR1 SEHNR and CDR2 FQNEAQ (reference sequence). The CDR3 DNA reads as TGTGCCAGCAGCTTGGGACAGAAGGATGAAAAACTGTTTTTT. It translates to CASSLGQKDEKLFF.

A word on this clonotype: A much larger clone is a single base away; this may be a read error. The gene calls are TRBV6-5 and TRBJ1-1; 8 positions match TRBD1. From germline, CDR1 is MNHEY and CDR2 SVGAGI. The CDR3 has 14 amino acids. CDR3 protein: CASAKTGVNTQAFF. In DNA form, the CDR3 reads TGTGCCAGCGCAAAGACAGGGGTGAACACTCAAGCTTTCTTT.